This T cell receptor beta chain was found in a study of regulatory T cells in long-lasting Graves disease. This clonotype was seen repeatedly, ten times or more. The CDR3 extends over 13 amino acids. The germline CDR1 and CDR2 sequences are DFQATT and SNEGSKA (reference sequence). V was cut by 6 bases and J by 5 bases, with 17 bases left in between. Time point of the sample: persistent/refractory GD, antithyroid drugs over 5 years with positive TRAb. With RNA extracted from PBMCs as input, the TCR library was made. For TCR beta, libraries came from iRepertoire HTBI primers and Arm-PCR of CDR3 regions. TCRdb fed the multiplex PCR reads into MiXCR, producing one record per CDR3 protein. The profile shows 350,000 to 450,000 distinct CDR3 sequences, around 21% of them singletons.

The sample consisted of peripheral blood mononuclear cells (PBMCs), taken when the disease was refractory, from a patient treated with antithyroid drugs. V is TRBV20-1 and J is TRBJ2-7; D may be TRBD1 (6 bases). This receptor was identified in a female donor with Graves disease. The CDR3 reads CSARLQGFHEQYF. DNA for the CDR3: TGCAGTGCCAGACTACAGGGCTTCCACGAGCAGTACTTC.